Listed below are T cell receptor beta chains from one sample, sequenced in a study of cytomegalovirus exposure and HLA in healthy donors. Sequenced by immunoSEQ multiplex PCR; TCRdb stores in-frame clones only, minus some. The sample holds 150,000 to 250,000 clones; approximately 78% are singletons and the top ten take under 7.5%. Sequencing was done on a sample of PBMCs. Receptors were obtained from a woman aged 45-59 years in good health and CMV-seropositive. CDR3s include the opening cysteine and the closing phenylalanine or tryptophan. A D gene is named only where the DNA matches it firmly. Rows may omit the clone size; those that give it use once, few, many or a size class.

V gene	clone size	D gene	J gene	CDR3 DNA	CDR3 protein
TRBV11-2	NA	TRBD1	TRBJ1-6	TGTGCCAGCAGCTACCGGACAGGGGGCTCCTATAATTCACCCCTCCACTTT	CASSYRTGGSYNSPLHF
TRBV28	NA	NA	TRBJ2-5	TGTGCCAGCAGTGTACTTCCCCAAGAGACCCAGTACTTC	CASSVLPQETQYF
TRBV4-3	NA	NA	TRBJ1-2	TGCGCCAGCAGCCAAGATAGCGGGGTTGGCTACACCTTC	CASSQDSGVGYTF
TRBV15	NA	TRBD1	TRBJ1-1	TGTGCCACCAGCAGAGAGCAGATCGGAGGGGGCGCGAGGGCTTTCTTT	CATSREQIGGGARAFF
TRBV11-2	NA	NA	TRBJ2-7	TGTGCCAGCAGCTTGATGAGCTCCTACGAGCAGTACTTC	CASSLMSSYEQYF
TRBV4-1	NA	NA	TRBJ2-2	TGCGCCAGCAGCCAAGCTACAGTTTACACCGGGGAGCTGTTTTTT	CASSQATVYTGELFF
TRBV5-4	NA	TRBD2	TRBJ2-1	TGTGCCAGCAGCTTCCCGACTAGCGGGGGGCCCCCGGCCAATGAGCAGTTCTTC	CASSFPTSGGPPANEQFF
TRBV6-5	NA	TRBD1	TRBJ1-1	TGTGCCAGCAGCCGGACAGGGAACACTGAAGCTTTCTTT	CASSRTGNTEAFF
TRBV6-5	NA	NA	TRBJ1-1	TGTGCCAGCAGTTACGGAGGAACTGAAGCTTTCTTT	CASSYGGTEAFF
TRBV15	once	NA	TRBJ1-4	TGTGCCACCAGCAGAGATCGGAGTGAAAAACTGTTTTTT	CATSRDRSEKLFF
TRBV28	NA	NA	TRBJ2-7	TGTGCCAGCAGCATGAGGGAGCGGCAGTACTTC	CASSMRERQYF
TRBV5-5	NA	TRBD2	TRBJ2-7	TGTGCCAGCAGCTTGTTAGCGGGAGGGGTGGCCTACGAGCAGTACTTC	CASSLLAGGVAYEQYF
TRBV7-2	NA	NA	TRBJ2-6	TGTGCCAGCAGCTTAGTAGGCAGGGGCCCCCCCTCTGGGGCCAACGTCCTGACTTTC	CASSLVGRGPPSGANVLTF
TRBV19	many	TRBD2	TRBJ2-7	TGTGCCAGTAAACTATCGGGAGGACCCTCCTACGAGCAGTACTTC	CASKLSGGPSYEQYF
TRBV2	NA	TRBD1	TRBJ1-2	TGTGCCAGCAGCGACCCGGGACAGGGAAACTATGGCTACACCTTC	CASSDPGQGNYGYTF
TRBV9	NA	NA	TRBJ1-1	TGTGCCAGCAGCGTAGAGACGGGGAACACTGAAGCTTTCTTT	CASSVETGNTEAFF
TRBV2	NA	NA	TRBJ2-1	TGTGCCAGCAGTGCTGACTCATACAATGAGCAGTTCTTC	CASSADSYNEQFF
TRBV30	NA	TRBD2	TRBJ2-1	TGTGCCTGGAAGGTCCTAGCGGGAGTGGACGAGCAGTTCTTC	CAWKVLAGVDEQFF
TRBV25-1	NA	TRBD1	TRBJ2-2	TGTGCCAGCTCCTTCACAGGGGGGAGGAGCGGGGAGCTGTTTTTT	CASSFTGGRSGELFF
TRBV29-1	few	NA	TRBJ2-5	TGCAGCGTTGAAGAGGGGGGAGAGACCCAGTACTTC	CSVEEGGETQYF
TRBV28	once	TRBD1	TRBJ1-2	TGTGCCAGCAGTTTTAGGACAGGGGGCGGCTACACCTTC	CASSFRTGGGYTF
TRBV10-3	NA	NA	TRBJ2-5	TGTGCCATCAGTCCTGGGGGGAGCCAAGAGACCCAGTACTTC	CAISPGGSQETQYF
TRBV5-1	once	TRBD2	TRBJ2-1	TGCGCCAGCAGTCCTGGACTAGCGGGTTTCTCCTACAATGAGCAGTTCTTC	CASSPGLAGFSYNEQFF
TRBV5-1	NA	NA	TRBJ2-7	TGCGCCAGCAGCCTGGTGGGACTTTCTTACTCCTACGAGCAGTACTTC	CASSLVGLSYSYEQYF
TRBV4-1	NA	NA	TRBJ1-2	TGCGCCAGCAGCCAAGACCGGACAGCTAACTATGGCTACACCTTC	CASSQDRTANYGYTF
TRBV19	NA	NA	TRBJ1-4	TGTGCCAGTAGTATCGACAGGCGGACTAATGAAAAACTGTTTTTT	CASSIDRRTNEKLFF
TRBV27	NA	NA	TRBJ2-3	TGTGCCAGCAGACCGACAGTCACAGATACGCAGTATTTT	CASRPTVTDTQYF
TRBV18	NA	TRBD2	TRBJ2-7	TGTGCCAGCTCACCATCATCCAGGGAGGGCTACGAGCAGTACTTC	CASSPSSREGYEQYF
TRBV27	NA	NA	TRBJ1-4	TGTGCCAGCAGGATCCTCGGGGTCACTAATGAAAAACTGTTTTTT	CASRILGVTNEKLFF
TRBV2	NA	NA	TRBJ1-4	TGTGCCAGCAGGCCCAGGGGAGGGGAGACTAATGAAAAACTGTTTTTT	CASRPRGGETNEKLFF
TRBV19	NA	TRBD1	TRBJ1-2	TGTGCCAGCCGCCCAGGGGGGAACTATGGCTACACCTTC	CASRPGGNYGYTF
TRBV29-1	few	TRBD1	TRBJ2-2	TGCAGCGTACCTGGACAGGGGGACACCGGGGAGCTGTTTTTT	CSVPGQGDTGELFF
TRBV5-1	NA	NA	TRBJ2-1	TGCGCCAGCAAGCCCGGGACAACATACAATGAGCAGTTCTTC	CASKPGTTYNEQFF
TRBV5-1	NA	NA	TRBJ1-4	TGCGCCAGCCGCCTCGGGACTAGTGAAAAACTGTTTTTT	CASRLGTSEKLFF
TRBV6-5	NA	TRBD1	TRBJ2-5	TGTGCCAGCAGCACCGGGACAGGGAAGGGGGAGACCCAGTACTTC	CASSTGTGKGETQYF
TRBV4-2	NA	TRBD2	TRBJ2-1	TGTGCCAGCAGCCAAGAGGTAGCGGGAGGATTGTACAATGAGCAGTTCTTC	CASSQEVAGGLYNEQFF
TRBV28	NA	NA	TRBJ1-2	TGTGCCAGCTCATTACCTCGCGGGTGGGATGGCTACACCTTC	CASSLPRGWDGYTF
TRBV5-6	NA	NA	TRBJ1-2	TGTGCCAGCAGCCCGGGACTTTCCTATGGCTACACCTTC	CASSPGLSYGYTF
TRBV2	NA	NA	TRBJ1-1	TGTGCCAGCAGTGAAGTGGTCAGGGTTTTGAACACTGAAGCTTTCTTT	CASSEVVRVLNTEAFF
TRBV28	NA	TRBD1	TRBJ1-2	TGTGCCAGCAGTTACCCGGACAGGGGTAATGGCTACACCTTC	CASSYPDRGNGYTF
TRBV9	once	NA	TRBJ2-7	TGTGCCAGCAGCGTAGAAGGAGGGGGCAACGAGCAGTACTTC	CASSVEGGGNEQYF
TRBV4-3	once	TRBD1	TRBJ2-7	TGCGCCAGCAGCCGCTTACCGGGACAGGAGCAGTACTTC	CASSRLPGQEQYF
TRBV5-1	NA	NA	TRBJ2-3	TGCGCCAGCAGCAGGCCAGGGAGCACAGATACGCAGTATTTT	CASSRPGSTDTQYF
TRBV5-1	NA	TRBD1	TRBJ1-3	TGCGCCAGCAGCTTAACAGGGGTGGCTGGAAACACCATATATTTT	CASSLTGVAGNTIYF
TRBV7-9	NA	NA	TRBJ2-6	TGTGCCAGCAGCTCCAGGGGTGAAGGGGCCAACGTCCTGACTTTC	CASSSRGEGANVLTF
TRBV2	few	TRBD2	TRBJ2-1	TGTGCCAGCAGTGGACTAGCGGGAGTTGAAAACAATGAGCAGTTCTTC	CASSGLAGVENNEQFF
TRBV6-6	NA	NA	TRBJ2-5	TGTGCCAGCAGTTACTCGGGGCAGGGACAAGAGACCCAGTACTTC	CASSYSGQGQETQYF
TRBV25-1	NA	NA	TRBJ2-1	TGTGCCAGCAGTGAATCCGGAACTAGAGGTACGTGGAATGAGCAGTTCTTC	CASSESGTRGTWNEQFF